This T cell receptor (beta chain) was recorded in a study of cytomegalovirus exposure and HLA in healthy donors. The length of the CDR3 is 18 residues. Germline V gives CDR1 LNHDA, CDR2 SQIVND (reference sequence). With V trimmed by 2 bases and J by 4 bases, 15 bases remained unmatched. Points on this clone: What it binds is not known.

Sequenced by immunoSEQ multiplex PCR; TCRdb stores in-frame clones only, minus some. The sample has roughly 350,000 clones, more than 80% seen once. Findings and limits, study-wide: One later analysis, an examination of the 120 or so validation repertoires, found that first-cohort TCR clusters tended to co-occur in them.

V gene TRBV19 combines with J gene TRBJ2-3, with TRBD2 identical over 7 bases. The sequenced material came from PBMCs. This sequence was found in a woman aged 18-30 years in good health and CMV-seronegative. CDR3 sequence (DNA): TGTGCCAGTAGTATACGGGGGTCGAACGGGAGGAGGGCAGATACGCAGTATTTT. Protein product: CASSIRGSNGRRADTQYF.